This TCR beta chain was captured in a study of identical twins. Each CDR3 protein is one row after TCRdb ran MiXCR on the 5' RACE reads. Of 500,000 to 600,000 distinct CDR3 sequences listed, 22% are singletons. The length of the CDR3 is 13 residues. Trimming removed 5 bases from V and 3 bases from J; junction bases left unmatched: 4. CDR1 is SGHVS, CDR2 FNYEAQ, per germline. This clonotype occurred a few times. The data also belong to a second study, concerning T cells expressing NK-cell markers.

The material sequenced was CD4+ T cells sorted from blood. The receptor was derived from a woman under 30 in good health. The chain is built from TRBV7-6 and TRBJ2-7; 7 nucleotides align to TRBD1. CDR3 in amino acids: CASSKQGHYEQYF. CDR3 in DNA: TGTGCCAGCAGCAAACAGGGGCACTACGAGCAGTACTTC. The full variable domain, in which reference TRBV7-6 and TRBJ2-7 provide the parts outside the CDR3, is GAGVSQSPRYKVTKRGQDVALRCDPISGHVSLYWYRQALGQGPEFLTYFNYEAQQDKSGLPNDRFSAERPEGSISTLTIQRTEQRDSAMYRCASSKQGHYEQYFGPGTRLTVT.